This T cell receptor beta chain was identified during a study of shared clonotypes between healthy human individuals. Study background: A donor's plate count was three for CD4 naive and three for CD4 memory; CD8 naive had two and CD8 memory one. Study-wide results and caveats: Relative to memory subsets, naive subsets generally showed larger estimated richness.

Deep was the level used in running the assay. Here immunoSEQ multiplex PCR was the method, and the copy in TCRdb shows in-frame clones only, minus some. The repertoire has approximately 600,000 clones, approximately 96% of them found once; the top ten carry 0.11%. V lost 3 bases and J lost 1, with 16 bases in between. The CDR3 runs to 17 residues. In germline, CDR1 is MDHEN, CDR2 SYDVKM. Terminally differentiated effector memory CD45RA+ cells were left out of the naive CD8 fraction, which was CD45RO-negative and positively selected for CCR7. Concerning this clone: Its antigen is unknown.

The chain carries TRBV28 and TRBJ1-3; D perhaps matches TRBD1 (6 bases). Sequenced: naive CD8+ T cells sorted from blood. This clonotype was sampled from a woman in her 30s in good health. CDR3 residues: CASSFRLGGASGNTIYF. DNA for the CDR3: TGTGCCAGCAGTTTTCGATTGGGGGGGGCTTCTGGAAACACCATATATTTT.